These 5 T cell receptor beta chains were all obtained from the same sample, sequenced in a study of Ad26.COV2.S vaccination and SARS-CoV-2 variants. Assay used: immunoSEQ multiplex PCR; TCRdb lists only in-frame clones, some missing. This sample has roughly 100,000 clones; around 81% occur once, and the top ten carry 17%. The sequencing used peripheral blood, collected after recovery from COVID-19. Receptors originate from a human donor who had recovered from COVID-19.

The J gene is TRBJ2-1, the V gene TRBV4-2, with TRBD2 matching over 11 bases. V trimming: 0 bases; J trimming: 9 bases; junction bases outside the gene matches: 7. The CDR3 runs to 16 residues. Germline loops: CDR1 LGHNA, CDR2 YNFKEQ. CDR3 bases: TGTGCCAGCAGCCAAGAAGTACTAGCGGGGGCAGGTGAGCAGTTCTTC. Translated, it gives CASSQEVLAGAGEQFF.

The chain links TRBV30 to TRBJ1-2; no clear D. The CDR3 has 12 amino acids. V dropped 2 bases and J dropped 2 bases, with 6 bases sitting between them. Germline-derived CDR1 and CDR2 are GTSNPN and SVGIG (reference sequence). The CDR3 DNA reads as TGTGCCTGGAGTCACACAAACTATGGCTACACCTTC. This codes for CAWSHTNYGYTF. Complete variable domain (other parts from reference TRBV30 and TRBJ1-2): SQTIHQWPATLVQPVGSPLSLECTVEGTSNPNLYWYRQAAGRGLQLLFYSVGIGQISSEVPQNLSASRPQDRQFILSSKKLLLSDSGFYLCAWSHTNYGYTFGSGTRLTVV.

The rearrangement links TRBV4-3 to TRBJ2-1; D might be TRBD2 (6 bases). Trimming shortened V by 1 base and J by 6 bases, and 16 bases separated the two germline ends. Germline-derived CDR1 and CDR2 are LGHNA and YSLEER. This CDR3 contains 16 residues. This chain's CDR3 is CASSQGVPGTGNEQFF. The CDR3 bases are TGCGCCAGCAGCCAAGGGGTTCCAGGGACTGGCAATGAGCAGTTCTTC.

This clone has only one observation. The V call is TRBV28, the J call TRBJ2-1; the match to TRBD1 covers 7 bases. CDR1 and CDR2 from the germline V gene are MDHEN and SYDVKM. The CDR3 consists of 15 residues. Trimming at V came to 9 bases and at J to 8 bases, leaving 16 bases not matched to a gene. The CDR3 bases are TGTGCCAGTAACACTGATAGACAGGGTTTGGATGAGCAGTTCTTC. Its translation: CASNTDRQGLDEQFF.

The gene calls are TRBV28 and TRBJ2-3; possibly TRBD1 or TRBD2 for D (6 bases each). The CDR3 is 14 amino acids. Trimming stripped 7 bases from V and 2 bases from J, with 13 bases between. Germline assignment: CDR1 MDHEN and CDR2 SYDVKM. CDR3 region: CASTSGASTDTQYF. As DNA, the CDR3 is TGTGCCAGCACCTCGGGGGCTTCCACAGATACGCAGTATTTT.